Below are 27 T cell receptor beta chains sequenced from a single sample in a study of T cell responses to AZD1222 COVID-19 vaccine. Measured with immunoSEQ multiplex PCR; TCRdb has only the in-frame clones, and not every one. This sample carries over 120,000 clones, 88% of them seen once, and the ten largest clones take 5.4%. The input for sequencing was peripheral blood, taken 28 days after the second dose of the MenACWY control vaccine. These receptor sequences come from an adult who received the MenACWY meningococcal vaccine as a control.

The chain employs TRBV9 and TRBJ1-4, with D perhaps matching TRBD1 (6 bases). V was pared by 0 bases and J by 3 bases, with 12 bases between. Looked up from germline, CDR1 is SGDLS and CDR2 is YYNGEE. This CDR3 spans 16 amino acids. The CDR3 is CASSVDTGSANEKLFF. For the CDR3, the DNA is TGTGCCAGCAGCGTAGACACAGGGAGTGCTAATGAAAAACTGTTTTTT.

This clone was counted only a few times. The gene calls are TRBV19 and TRBJ1-2, with TRBD1 identical over 8 bases. CDR1 is LNHDA, CDR2 SQIVND, per germline (reference sequence). The CDR3 is 14 residues long. Germline trimming cut 5 bases from V and 7 bases from J; bases unmatched to any gene: 9. The CDR3 DNA follows: TGTGCCAGTAGTGAAAACAGGGGGAGCACTGGCTACACCTTC. Translating gives CASSENRGSTGYTF.

This clone was detected once. The J gene is TRBJ2-1, the V gene TRBV9; D is unresolved. Germline V gene sequence: CDR1 SGDLS, CDR2 YYNGEE. V gave up 0 bases and J gave up 5 bases, with 12 bases separating them. This CDR3 has 15 amino acids. The CDR3 DNA is TGTGCCAGCAGCGTAGCTCCAGCTTCCCACAATGAGCAGTTCTTC. It encodes CASSVAPASHNEQFF.

V gene TRBV19 combines with J gene TRBJ1-1; D gene ambiguous. Looked up from germline, CDR1 is LNHDA and CDR2 is SQIVND (reference sequence). The CDR3 runs 12 residues. V was pared by 7 bases and J by 4 bases, with 10 bases between. The DNA of the CDR3 is TGTGCCAGTATCGTCTCTGGCACTGAAGCTTTCTTT. Translated: CASIVSGTEAFF.

This clone has ten or more counts. This chain connects TRBV9 to TRBJ2-5; possibly TRBD1 for D (6 bases). From germline, CDR1 is SGDLS and CDR2 YYNGEE. CDR3 length: 15 amino acids. The V end lost 3 bases, the J end lost 5 bases, and 17 bases lay between the germline ends. CDR3 sequence reads: CASSAQGSGMETQYF. As DNA, the CDR3 is TGTGCCAGCAGCGCACAGGGTTCTGGGATGGAGACCCAGTACTTC.

The chain links TRBV3-1 (or the pseudogene TRBV3-2) to TRBJ2-1; 11 bases are a match to TRBD2. Germline CDR1 and CDR2: LGHDT and YNNKEL (reference sequence). CDR3 length: 16 residues. The trim removed 4 bases at V and 4 bases at J, leaving 6 bases unmatched. For the CDR3, the DNA is TGTGCCAGCAGCCTTAGCGGGAGGGGGTCTTACAATGAGCAGTTCTTC. The encoded protein is CASSLSGRGSYNEQFF.

V and J are TRBV5-1 and TRBJ1-5; the D gene is possibly TRBD1 (6 bases). Trimming took 2 bases from V and 7 from J, leaving 13 bases between them. The germline CDR1 and CDR2 sequences are SGHRS and YFSETQ. CDR3 size: 14 residues. CDR3 residues: CASSLGQGWQPQHF. CDR3 coding DNA: TGCGCCAGCAGCTTAGGGCAGGGGTGGCAGCCCCAGCATTTT.

Here the CDR3 reads CASSSTGTDTQYF. The CDR3 region has the DNA TGTGCCAGCAGCTCCACCGGGACCGATACGCAGTATTTT. The chain couples TRBV7-3 to TRBJ2-3, with D tentatively TRBD1 or TRBD2 (5 bases each). Trimming took off 4 bases at V and 6 bases at J, with 11 bases between the two ends. The CDR3 is 13 residues long. Germline lookup yields CDR1 SGHTA and CDR2 FQGTGA. Together with reference TRBV7-3 and TRBJ2-3, the CDR3 gives the full variable domain: GAGVSQTPSNKVTEKGKYVELRCDPISGHTALYWYRQSLGQGPEFLIYFQGTGAADDSGLPNDRFFAVRPEGSVSTLKIQRTERGDSAVYLCASSSTGTDTQYFGPGTRLTVL.

The J gene is TRBJ1-4, the V gene TRBV30; D is uncertain. The V end lost 3 bases, the J end lost 7 bases, and 18 bases lay between the germline ends. The CDR3 has 15 residues. Germline V CDR1 and CDR2: GTSNPN, SVGIG (reference sequence). The CDR3 sequence: CAWRDNREYREKLFF. CDR3 DNA: TGTGCCTGGAGGGATAACCGGGAGTATCGTGAAAAACTGTTTTTT.

This clone was seen once. This chain links TRBV28 with TRBJ2-7; 10 bases match TRBD1. The germline V gene encodes CDR1 MDHEN and CDR2 SYDVKM. The CDR3 loop spans 17 amino acids. The junction had 17 bases not matched to a gene; V was cut back by 6 bases and J by 6 bases. CDR3 amino acids: CASSLPDGGTGVSEQYF. In DNA form, the CDR3 reads TGTGCCAGCAGCCTACCGGATGGCGGGACAGGGGTATCCGAGCAGTACTTC.

This chain joins TRBV3-1 (or the pseudogene TRBV3-2) and TRBJ1-4, with a tentative D call TRBD1 (5 bases). Germline CDR1 is LGHDT and CDR2 is YNNKEL (reference sequence). V was clipped by 0 bases and J by 7 bases, with 12 bases between them. This CDR3 spans 15 amino acids. The CDR3 nucleotides are TGTGCCAGCAGCCAAGATGGGGGGATTGGTGAAAAACTGTTTTTT. Amino acids: CASSQDGGIGEKLFF.

The chain is built from TRBV6-5 and TRBJ1-2, with TRBD1 identical over 7 bases. This CDR3 has 15 amino acids. The germline CDR1 and CDR2 sequences are MNHEY and SVGAGI. V was pared by 0 bases and J by 4 bases, with 5 bases of the junction left unmatched. The chain's CDR3 is CASSYSWGQSYGYTF. For the CDR3, the DNA is TGTGCCAGCAGTTACTCGTGGGGACAGTCCTATGGCTACACCTTC.

The chain has TRBV19 and TRBJ1-3; a weak D match, TRBD1 (5 bases). V lost 7 bases and J lost 2, with 12 bases in between. The CDR3 runs 14 residues. Germline loops: CDR1 LNHDA, CDR2 SQIVND (reference sequence). The DNA of the CDR3 is TGTGCCAGTACCTTGATAGGGGCTGGAAACACCATATATTTT. Encoded protein: CASTLIGAGNTIYF.

The chain is built from TRBV6-1 and TRBJ2-5, with TRBD1 matching over 12 bases. Germline V gene lookup returns CDR1 MNHNS and CDR2 SASEGT. The V segment lost 3 bases and the J segment 5 bases; nucleotides outside the gene matches: 4. This CDR3 region has 15 residues. The CDR3 DNA sequence: TGTGCCAGCAGTGAGGGGACAGGGGGCTTTGAGACCCAGTACTTC. Protein sequence: CASSEGTGGFETQYF.

A word on this clone: Other DNA sequences of this sample code for an identical CDR3. The chain couples TRBV19 to TRBJ1-1; 8 bases agree with TRBD1. The V gene's germline CDR1 is LNHDA and CDR2 SQIVND (reference sequence). Trimming cost V 5 bases and J 4 bases; bases outside gene matches: 3. The CDR3 extends over 13 amino acids. The CDR3 DNA sequence: TGTGCCAGTAGTGGAACAGGGGGCACTGAAGCTTTCTTT. Translated: CASSGTGGTEAFF.

This clone has only one observation. The V gene is TRBV18, the J gene TRBJ1-5, with D tentatively TRBD1 (5 bases). The CDR3 is made up of 17 amino acids. V was pared by 3 bases and J by 0 bases, with 15 bases between. Germline CDR1 reads KGHSH; CDR2 reads LQKENI. Here the CDR3 reads CASSPVWGDPSNQPQHF. In DNA form, the CDR3 reads TGTGCCAGCTCACCCGTGTGGGGGGACCCTAGCAATCAGCCCCAGCATTTT.

This clone was seen just once. This chain links TRBV2 with TRBJ1-1; tentative D call: TRBD1 (5 bases). V dropped 5 bases and J dropped 7 bases, with 14 bases sitting between them. Germline V CDR1 and CDR2: SNHLY, FYNNEI. The CDR3 is made up of 13 amino acids. The CDR3 sequence is CASSRRQYHEAFF. CDR3 DNA: TGTGCCAGCAGTCGGCGACAGTACCATGAAGCTTTCTTT.

This chain connects TRBV12-3 or TRBV12-4 to TRBJ1-2; weak D call: TRBD1 (5 bases). Trimming took off 3 bases at V and 8 bases at J, with 13 bases between the two ends. This CDR3 contains 13 residues. In nucleotides, the CDR3 is TGTGCCAGCAGTTTGGGGGTGGAGGTCGGCTACACCTTC. The encoded protein is CASSLGVEVGYTF.

A note on this clone: An end of the junction differs from the germline gene, which may be a read error. V gene TRBV7-7 combines with J gene TRBJ2-2; D gene ambiguous. The CDR3 is made up of 16 amino acids. The germline gives CDR1 SSHAT, CDR2 FNYEAQ (reference sequence). CDR3 DNA: TGTGCTAGCAGCTTAGACCGACGGAAGAACACCGGGGAGCTGTTTTTT. Its translation: CASSLDRRKNTGELFF.

This chain connects TRBV28 to TRBJ2-2, with 7 bases that match TRBD1. Looked up from germline, CDR1 is MDHEN and CDR2 is SYDVKM. The CDR3 sequence is 14 residues long. J was trimmed by 4 bases and V by 6 bases; bases with no gene match: 5. The CDR3 sequence: CASRWDSLTGELFF. CDR3 nucleotides: TGTGCCAGCAGATGGGACAGTCTCACCGGGGAGCTGTTTTTT. The full variable domain, with the rest looked up from reference TRBV28 and TRBJ2-2, is DVKVTQSSRYLVKRTGEKVFLECVQDMDHENMFWYRQDPGLGLRLIYFSYDVKMKEKGDIPEGYSVSREKKERFSLILESASTNQTSMYLCASRWDSLTGELFFGEGSRLTVL.

This sequence joins TRBV10-3 and TRBJ1-2, with TRBD1 matching 9 bases. The CDR3 extends over 14 amino acids. The ends lost 3 bases at V and 2 bases at J; junction bases unmatched: 1. Germline-derived CDR1 and CDR2 are ENHRY and SYGVKD. The CDR3 loop is CAISEQGANYGYTF. CDR3 nucleotide sequence: TGTGCCATCAGTGAACAGGGGGCGAACTATGGCTACACCTTC.

The rearrangement uses TRBV2 and TRBJ2-7; 11 bases are a match to TRBD2. J was trimmed by 1 base and V by 4 bases; bases with no gene match: 3. This CDR3 comprises 15 residues. CDR1 and CDR2 (germline): SNHLY, FYNNEI. The CDR3 here is CASSARLAGSYEQYF. The CDR3 DNA is TGTGCCAGCAGTGCCCGACTAGCGGGGTCCTACGAGCAGTACTTC.

The chain uses TRBV5-4 and TRBJ2-1; D uncertain. CDR3 length equals 12 residues. Trimming shortened V by 0 bases and J by 6 bases, and 4 bases separated the two germline ends. CDR1 is SGHNT, CDR2 YYREEE, per germline (reference sequence). The CDR3, as DNA: TGTGCCAGCAGCTTGGCAGCCAATGAGCAGTTCTTC. Amino acid sequence: CASSLAANEQFF.

The V and J genes are TRBV7-3 and TRBJ2-3; D is possibly TRBD2 (5 bases). Per germline, CDR1 SGHTA and CDR2 FQGTGA. The V end lost 1 base, the J end lost 2 bases, and 13 bases lay between the germline ends. The CDR3 runs 16 residues. DNA of the CDR3: TGTGCCAGCAGCTTAAAAGGCCGGGGAACCACAGATACGCAGTATTTT. Translated, it gives CASSLKGRGTTDTQYF.

V usage is TRBV6-5 and J usage is TRBJ1-6; D call uncertain. Germline V CDR1 and CDR2: MNHEY, SVGAGI. Trimming stripped 2 bases from V and 9 bases from J, with 14 bases between. CDR3 size: 15 residues. The CDR3 DNA is TGTGCCAGCAGTTACGGCGGTGCATTCATTTCACCCCTCCACTTT. It codes for CASSYGGAFISPLHF.

In this sample, this clone turned up once. This sequence joins TRBV10-3 and TRBJ2-5, with 9 bases fitting TRBD2. After removal of 11 bases from V and 5 bases from J, the junction contained 12 bases not matched to a gene. Germline CDR1 is ENHRY and CDR2 is SYGVKD. The CDR3 length is 14 residues. CDR3 protein: CASAGGPGGETQYF. Written as DNA, the CDR3 is TGTGCCTCTGCGGGGGGGCCTGGAGGTGAGACCCAGTACTTC.

This clone turned up a few times. The chain carries TRBV5-5 and TRBJ2-7, with D unresolved. The V gene's germline CDR1 is SGHKS and CDR2 YYEKEE (reference sequence). CDR3 length equals 14 residues. Trimming left V 0 bases short and J 5 bases short, with 12 bases between. CDR3 sequence reads: CASSLVPLRNEQYF. CDR3 nucleotide sequence: TGTGCCAGCAGCTTGGTACCCTTGAGAAACGAGCAGTACTTC.